This TCR beta chain was retrieved from a study of shared clonotypes between healthy human individuals. Background on the study: Donors consisted of two women and a few men between 18 and 49.

Germline CDR1 reads SGHNT; CDR2 reads YYREEE (reference sequence). The CDR3 spans 14 residues. The V end lost 0 bases, the J end lost 10 bases, and 16 bases lay between the germline ends. Assay: immunoSEQ multiplex PCR; the TCRdb copy retains only in-frame clones and omits some. The repertoire holds about 980,000 clones, with approximately 80% as singletons. The specimen was memory CD4+ T cells sorted from blood. Subset described: CD45RA-negative fraction. The TCR sequence derives from a man aged 18 to 29 in good health. The chain combines TRBV5-4 with TRBJ1-2, with D unclear. CDR3 in amino acids: CASSLAGSRMNYTF. Here the CDR3 DNA reads TGTGCCAGCAGCTTGGCAGGTTCCCGGATGAACTACACCTTC.